These 11 T cell receptor beta chains came from one sample sequenced in a study of identical twins. TCRdb called the 5' RACE reads again in MiXCR, with one record for every CDR3 protein. The sample holds hundreds of thousands of distinct CDR3 sequences, about 18% seen once. In addition, the sample was reused for a study of T cells expressing NK-cell markers.

The sequenced sample consisted of PBMCs. These receptors were obtained from a woman aged 18-30 years in good health.

This clonotype was counted a few times. The chain links TRBV29-1 to TRBJ2-5, with D maybe TRBD2 (5 bases). Looked up from germline, CDR1 is SQVTM and CDR2 is ANQGSEA. Trimming stripped 6 bases from V and 2 bases from J, with 13 bases between. The CDR3 contains 13 residues. The CDR3 bases are TGCAGCGTGTCGGGATACAGACAAGAGACCCAGTACTTC. Translating gives CSVSGYRQETQYF.

This clonotype was seen a handful of times. CDR3: CASSPFPGQGSSYEQYF. In DNA form, the CDR3 reads TGTGCCAGCTCACCATTTCCCGGACAGGGTTCCTCCTACGAGCAGTACTTC. The chain carries TRBV18 and TRBJ2-7; 8 bases map to TRBD1. Trimming took 2 bases from V and 0 from J; bases not matched to a gene: 9. CDR1 and CDR2 from the germline V gene are KGHSH and LQKENI. The CDR3 spans 17 residues.

V usage is TRBV10-2 and J usage is TRBJ2-7; 7 bases agree with TRBD2. The germline gives CDR1 WSHSY, CDR2 SAAADI. The CDR3 contains 14 residues. V was clipped by 7 bases and J by 4 bases; unmatched bases: 10. The CDR3 loop is CASTGGPALYEQYF. The CDR3 DNA follows: TGCGCCAGCACGGGAGGCCCAGCGTTGTACGAGCAGTACTTC.

The rearrangement links TRBV20-1 to TRBJ1-1; D might be TRBD1 (6 bases). Germline loops: CDR1 DFQATT, CDR2 SNEGSKA (reference sequence). This CDR3 is built from 14 residues. V lost 5 bases, J lost 0 bases, and 13 bases lay in between. CDR3 in amino acids: CSAARQALNTEAFF. The CDR3 DNA is TGCAGTGCTGCCCGACAGGCCTTGAACACTGAAGCTTTCTTT.

The chain links TRBV11-2 to TRBJ2-7, with unresolved D. CDR3 length equals 16 residues. With 0 bases removed from V and 2 bases from J, the gap between germline ends came to 14 bases. From germline, CDR1 is SGHAT and CDR2 FQNNGV. CDR3 DNA: TGTGCCAGCAGCTTAGATAGCAGGTCGGGCGCCTACGAGCAGTACTTC. Translated, it gives CASSLDSRSGAYEQYF. The full variable domain, with the rest looked up from reference TRBV11-2 and TRBJ2-7, is EAGVAQSPRYKIIEKRQSVAFWCNPISGHATLYWYQQILGQGPKLLIQFQNNGVVDDSQLPKDRFSAERLKGVDSTLKIQPAKLEDSAVYLCASSLDSRSGAYEQYFGPGTRLTVT.

V usage is TRBV27 and J usage is TRBJ2-3, with D tentatively TRBD2 (5 bases). Per the germline V gene, CDR1 is MNHEY and CDR2 is SMNVEV (reference sequence). The CDR3 sequence is 17 residues long. V was pared by 3 bases and J by 0 bases, with 16 bases between. The CDR3 DNA is TGTGCCAGCAGTTTGCCAGCGGTTTGTACTAGCACAGATACGCAGTATTTT. Its protein product is CASSLPAVCTSTDTQYF.

The chain uses TRBV3-1 and TRBJ2-7; D unresolved. The V end was cut by 4 bases, the J end by 2 bases, with 12 bases between. Germline V gene sequence: CDR1 LGHDT, CDR2 YNNKEL (reference sequence). The CDR3 contains 14 residues. Here the CDR3 DNA reads TGTGCCAGCAGCCGCTTAGACCGAACCTACGAGCAGTACTTC. Protein product: CASSRLDRTYEQYF.

This chain joins TRBV27 and TRBJ1-5, with 7 bases fitting TRBD1. Germline V gives CDR1 MNHEY, CDR2 SMNVEV (reference sequence). Unmatched junction bases numbered 10, after V lost 5 bases and J lost 3 bases. The CDR3 has 16 residues. CDR3 region: CASSILQGLLNQPQHF. The CDR3, as DNA: TGTGCCAGCAGTATACTACAGGGGCTCCTCAATCAGCCCCAGCATTTT.

This clonotype has just a few counts. The gene calls are TRBV20-1 and TRBJ2-1, with 12 nucleotides matching TRBD2. Per the germline V gene, CDR1 is DFQATT and CDR2 is SNEGSKA (reference sequence). The CDR3 sequence is 17 residues long. V dropped 0 bases and J dropped 6; count of bases not matched to a gene: 9. The CDR3 nucleotides read TGCAGTGCTAGAGATCCGGCTGCTAGCGGGAGGGCCAATGAGCAGTTCTTC. This codes for CSARDPAASGRANEQFF.

The chain uses TRBV7-9 and TRBJ2-5; possibly TRBD1 or TRBD2 for D (5 bases each). The CDR3 contains 16 residues. Germline loops: CDR1 SEHNR, CDR2 FQNEAQ (reference sequence). V was clipped by 11 bases and J by 2 bases, with 24 bases between them. The CDR3 DNA is TGTGCCGCAAAAAGGGGTTTGGACTCGACTCAAGAGACCCAGTACTTC. It codes for CAAKRGLDSTQETQYF.

This clonotype was observed a handful of times. The chain combines TRBV12-3 or TRBV12-4 with TRBJ1-5; tentatively, D is TRBD1 (5 bases). This CDR3 contains 14 residues. V dropped 1 base and J dropped 6 bases, with 10 bases sitting between them. The CDR3 nucleotides are TGTGCCAGCAGTTTAGTCGGGGGTGCTCAGCCCCAGCATTTT. It translates to CASSLVGGAQPQHF.